The 25 T cell receptor beta chains reported below all come from one sample, sequenced in a study of T cells in Graves' hyperthyroidism and ophthalmopathy. Amplified TCR beta CDR3 regions came from RNA transcripts. Initially, a first-round RT-PCR of the TCR CDR3 employed the HTBI primer set. TCRdb redid the calling of the multiplex PCR reads with MiXCR, one entry per CDR3 protein. Of about 770,000 distinct CDR3 sequences in the sample, roughly a sixth were seen once. Material for sequencing was blood. All receptors come from a woman in her fifties or sixties with Graves' hyperthyroidism that later progressed to Graves' ophthalmopathy.

This rearrangement joins TRBV15 to TRBJ2-5, with a possible D match to TRBD1 (5 bases). Germline CDR1 and CDR2: LNHNV and YYDKDF (reference sequence). There are 12 residues in the CDR3. The V gene lost 8 bases and the J gene lost 1 base, with 8 bases spanning the gap. CDR3 sequence: CATADTQETQYF. The CDR3 DNA is TGTGCCACCGCGGACACCCAAGAGACCCAGTACTTC.

This sequence joins TRBV14 and TRBJ2-2, with unresolved D. The CDR3 has 13 residues. Germline V gene sequence: CDR1 SGHDN, CDR2 FVKESK. V was clipped by 0 bases and J by 7 bases, with 6 bases between them. The CDR3 region has the DNA TGTGCCAGCAGCCAAGATATAATCGGGGAGCTGTTTTTT. Its protein is CASSQDIIGELFF.

This clonotype came up many times. The V and J genes are TRBV12-3 or TRBV12-4 and TRBJ1-3; tentatively, D is TRBD1 (5 bases). Trimming removed 8 bases at V and 0 bases at J, with 8 bases between. This CDR3 comprises 13 residues. CDR3 residues: CASGRASGNTIYF. The CDR3 nucleotides are TGTGCCAGCGGCAGGGCCTCTGGAAACACCATATATTTT.

In regard to this clonotype: Just one base apart from a much larger clone, this may be a read error. The chain links TRBV3-1 to TRBJ1-1, with 7 bases aligning to TRBD1. The CDR3 has 15 residues. The V gene's germline CDR1 is LGHDT and CDR2 YNNKEL (reference sequence). The CDR3 loop is CTSSQDRGGGTEAFF. The CDR3 region has the DNA TGTACCAGCAGCCAAGATCGAGGGGGCGGAACTGAAGCTTTCTTT.

In its sample, this clonotype was seen once. V is TRBV9 and J is TRBJ1-6; D call uncertain. The V and J ends lost 4 bases and 8 bases respectively, with 13 bases between them. Germline lookup yields CDR1 SGDLS and CDR2 YYNGEE. This CDR3 has 14 amino acids. Here the CDR3 reads CASSRTGSDSPLHF. In nucleotides, the CDR3 is TGTGCCAGCAGCCGTACGGGTTCGGATTCACCCCTCCACTTT.

This clonotype came up a few times. The chain uses TRBV20-1 and TRBJ2-1; 9 nucleotides align to TRBD1. The germline V gene has CDR1 DFQATT and CDR2 SNEGSKA (reference sequence). The V segment lost 4 bases and the J segment 2 bases; nucleotides outside the gene matches: 3. This CDR3 contains 14 residues. CDR3 coding DNA: TGCAGTGCTAAAGGACAGGGGACCTACAATGAGCAGTTCTTC. This sequence encodes CSAKGQGTYNEQFF.

The V gene is TRBV18, the J gene TRBJ2-5; 9 nucleotides match TRBD1. CDR1 is KGHSH, CDR2 LQKENI, per germline. The ends lost 4 bases at V and 7 bases at J; junction bases unmatched: 16. The CDR3 consists of 17 residues. CDR3 DNA: TGTGCCAGCTCACTCATATTTCCGGGACAGGGTACGTGGACCCAGTACTTC. Translated: CASSLIFPGQGTWTQYF.

This clonotype turned up a few times. This chain's CDR3 is CASSLDFRGHNEQFF. CDR3 nucleotides: TGTGCCAGCAGCTTAGATTTTAGGGGCCACAATGAGCAGTTCTTC. The chain joins TRBV13 to TRBJ2-1, with a tentative D call TRBD1 (5 bases). The CDR3 spans 15 residues. Trimming removed 1 base from V and 5 bases from J, with 12 bases in between. Germline V lookup: CDR1 PRHDT, CDR2 FYEKMQ (reference sequence).

This chain joins TRBV19 and TRBJ1-2; D gene unclear. The CDR3 has 13 amino acids. V lost 7 bases and J 2 bases, leaving 11 bases between the germline ends. Germline values: CDR1 LNHDA, CDR2 SQIVND (reference sequence). The CDR3 nucleotides are TGTGCCAGTACCATATACAGAAACTATGGCTACACCTTC. Translating it yields CASTIYRNYGYTF.

V gene TRBV6-5 combines with J gene TRBJ2-2; TRBD2 agrees at 8 bases. CDR3 length equals 16 residues. Germline V lookup: CDR1 MNHEY, CDR2 SVGAGI. V was pared by 2 bases and J by 6 bases, with 8 bases of the junction left unmatched. The CDR3 DNA follows: TGTGCCAGCAGTTACCAGAGCGCTAGCGGGTCCGGGGAGCTGTTTTTT. Translating gives CASSYQSASGSGELFF.

CDR3: CASGFSGGDQETQYF. For the CDR3, the DNA is TGTGCCAGCGGATTTAGCGGGGGGGACCAAGAGACCCAGTACTTC. The chain recombines TRBV6-1 with TRBJ2-5, with TRBD2 matching 11 bases. The CDR3 is 15 amino acids. The V gene's germline CDR1 is MNHNS and CDR2 SASEGT. V lost 8 bases, J lost 0 bases, and 5 bases stayed unmatched.

This clonotype was seen repeatedly, ten times or more. The chain combines TRBV20-1 with TRBJ2-1; 7 nucleotides match TRBD2. The germline V gene has CDR1 DFQATT and CDR2 SNEGSKA (reference sequence). V shed 5 bases and J 1 base; nucleotides not matched to a gene: 11. This CDR3 has 16 amino acids. CDR3 sequence reads: CSAPDRGGFSYNEQFF. The CDR3 DNA is TGCAGTGCTCCCGACCGGGGAGGGTTTTCCTACAATGAGCAGTTCTTC.

In this sample, this clonotype turned up many times. The rearrangement links TRBV2 to TRBJ1-2, with 10 bases aligning to TRBD1. This CDR3 is built from 14 residues. The germline V gene encodes CDR1 SNHLY and CDR2 FYNNEI. V shed 6 bases and J 7 bases; nucleotides not matched to a gene: 8. In DNA, the CDR3 is TGTGCCAGCAGCGCGGACAGGGGGTTGGTTGGCTACACCTTC. Translated: CASSADRGLVGYTF. Complete variable domain (other parts from reference TRBV2 and TRBJ1-2): EPEVTQTPSHQVTQMGQEVILRCVPISNHLYFYWYRQILGQKVEFLVSFYNNEISEKSEIFDDQFSVERPDGSNFTLKIRSTKLEDSAMYFCASSADRGLVGYTFGSGTRLTVV.

This clonotype was observed a handful of times. V is TRBV6-1 and J is TRBJ1-1, with 8 bases lining up with TRBD1. CDR1 and CDR2 from the germline V gene are MNHNS and SASEGT. The CDR3 is made up of 14 amino acids. The J segment lost 1 base and the V segment lost 6 bases, leaving 4 bases of the junction unmatched. CDR3 in amino acids: CASSDRGGNTEAFF. Here the CDR3 DNA reads TGTGCCAGCAGCGACAGGGGCGGGAACACTGAAGCTTTCTTT.

This clonotype was seen a handful of times. Written as DNA, the CDR3 is TGCGCCAGCAGTGAGTCGTTGGGGCAGGGGGCGACAGCTTTCTTT. As protein: CASSESLGQGATAFF. The chain uses TRBV10-1 and TRBJ1-1; 8 bases are a match to TRBD1. The V segment lost 0 bases and the J segment 10 bases; nucleotides outside the gene matches: 10. The CDR3 contains 15 residues. CDR1 and CDR2 (germline): WNHNN, SYGVQD (reference sequence).

Many counts were recorded for this clonotype. The chain couples TRBV2 to TRBJ2-5, with unresolved D. The CDR3 consists of 11 residues. Germline assignment: CDR1 SNHLY and CDR2 FYNNEI. Trimming took 6 bases from V and 0 from J, leaving 2 bases between them. CDR3 residues: CASRYQETQYF. The CDR3 DNA reads TGTGCCAGCAGATACCAAGAGACCCAGTACTTC.

This clonotype has at least ten counts. The rearrangement links TRBV6-1 to TRBJ2-2; TRBD2 matches 9 bases. Germline assignment: CDR1 MNHNS and CDR2 SASEGT. The length of the CDR3 is 19 residues. Germline trimming cut 5 bases from V and 4 bases from J; bases unmatched to any gene: 17. CDR3 DNA: TGTGCCAGCAGTAACTCATGGAAGGGGGTAGCGGGGGTCACCGGGGAGCTGTTTTTT. It encodes CASSNSWKGVAGVTGELFF.

This clonotype was observed at least ten times. An end of the junction differs from the germline gene, which may be a read error. V gene TRBV13 combines with J gene TRBJ1-4; D ambiguous. Germline CDR1 and CDR2: PRHDT and FYEKMQ (reference sequence). The CDR3 consists of 13 residues. For the CDR3, the DNA is TGCGGGGTCCGAGTCGCAACTAATGAAAAACTGTTTTTT. The encoded protein is CGVRVATNEKLFF.

This clonotype showed up many times. The V and J genes are TRBV6-2 or TRBV6-3 and TRBJ2-3, with TRBD2 matching over 9 bases. CDR1 and CDR2 from the germline V gene are MNHEY and SVGEGT. The junction had 3 bases not matched to a gene; V was cut back by 5 bases and J by 3 bases. This CDR3 comprises 14 residues. This CDR3 reads CASSRLAVTDTQYF. CDR3 nucleotides: TGTGCCAGCAGTCGACTAGCGGTGACAGATACGCAGTATTTT.

As for this clonotype: Just one base apart from a much larger clone, this may be a read error. The V gene is TRBV20-1, the J gene TRBJ1-2; 7 bases fit TRBD1. The CDR3 sequence is 14 residues long. Germline CDR1 and CDR2: DFQATT and SNEGSKA (reference sequence). Here the CDR3 reads CSAEEGGTDYGYAF. CDR3 nucleotide sequence: TGCAGTGCGGAAGAGGGGGGGACAGACTATGGCTACGCCTTC.

The rearrangement links TRBV2 to TRBJ2-5; D call uncertain. The CDR3 extends over 14 amino acids. Germline-derived CDR1 and CDR2 are SNHLY and FYNNEI. Between the trimmed V and J ends, which lost 6 bases and 3 bases, there was a span of 14 bases. CDR3 protein: CASSWGRTEETQYF. In DNA form, the CDR3 reads TGTGCCAGCAGCTGGGGTCGGACGGAAGAGACCCAGTACTTC.

The chain couples TRBV13 to TRBJ1-6; 8 bases line up with TRBD1. This CDR3 spans 18 amino acids. From germline, CDR1 is PRHDT and CDR2 FYEKMQ (reference sequence). After removal of 1 base from V and 4 bases from J, the junction contained 9 bases not matched to a gene. CDR3: CASSLDAPGGAYNSPLHF. DNA for the CDR3: TGTGCCAGCAGCTTAGACGCCCCAGGGGGCGCTTATAATTCACCCCTCCACTTT.

The V and J genes are TRBV29-1 and TRBJ2-1; 8 positions agree with TRBD2. The V and J ends lost 5 bases and 9 bases, in that order; junction bases with no gene match: 6. This CDR3 is built from 12 residues. CDR1 SQVTM and CDR2 ANQGSEA come from the germline V gene. CDR3 sequence: CSVIGLALEQFF. The CDR3 region has the DNA TGCAGCGTTATTGGACTAGCCCTTGAGCAGTTCTTC.

The chain uses TRBV5-1 and TRBJ1-1; TRBD1 matches 9 bases. After removal of 0 bases from V and 7 bases from J, the junction contained 10 bases not matched to a gene. CDR1 is SGHRS and CDR2 is YFSETQ in the germline V gene. The CDR3 length is 16 residues. CDR3 protein: CASSLAAAQGASEAFF. The CDR3 bases are TGCGCCAGCAGCTTGGCCGCGGCACAGGGGGCGAGTGAAGCTTTCTTT.

V gene TRBV5-1 combines with J gene TRBJ1-1; D not resolved. This CDR3 has 13 amino acids. V was trimmed by 2 bases and J by 6 bases, leaving 11 bases between them. CDR1 is SGHRS and CDR2 is YFSETQ in the germline V gene. The CDR3 region is CASSFFLAAEAFF. In DNA form, the CDR3 reads TGCGCCAGCAGCTTTTTCTTGGCGGCTGAAGCTTTCTTT.